This TCR beta chain was profiled in a study of cytomegalovirus exposure and HLA in healthy donors. A single count supports this clone. Its specificity is unknown. CDR1 SGHNT and CDR2 YYREEE come from the germline V gene (reference sequence). This CDR3 is built from 16 residues. Trimming removed 4 bases from V and 0 bases from J, with 17 bases in between. PCR used 60 Vbeta primers and 13 Jbeta primers. Assay used: immunoSEQ multiplex PCR; TCRdb lists only in-frame clones, some missing. The sample lists 150,000 to 200,000 clones, 78% occurring once. Findings and limits, study-wide: Rare sequences made up most TCRs, while some public TCRs were found in many donors. Certain indistinguishable V segments, among them TRBV6-2 and TRBV6-3, were excluded. Per a later analysis, about 17,000 TCR beta sequences showed association with HLA alleles at 0.05 false discovery rate.

This chain uses TRBV5-4 with TRBJ2-7; possible D gene TRBD1, 6 bases. Material for sequencing was PBMCs. The sequence was obtained from a woman between 25 and 40 years old in good health and CMV-seropositive. The CDR3 DNA reads TGTGCCAGCAGCGCCGGACAGATCCAATACTCCTACGAGCAGTACTTC. This translates into CASSAGQIQYSYEQYF.